The 18 T cell receptor beta chains reported below all come from one sample, sequenced in a study of shared clonotypes between healthy human individuals (TCRdb year 2020). To prepare the library, the immunoSEQ multiplex PCR assay was applied. Sourced from immuneACCESS, this table was stored by TCRdb with only in-frame sequences that have V and J called. A share of the clones is absent; for the studies checked, an unresolved V gene accounts for under half, and the remainder has no known explanation. For this sample the table gives around 1.5 million clones, of which approximately 98% were detected only once. The ten largest make up 0.45% of the sample. The sequencing input was naive CD4+ T cells sorted from blood. The cell subset or site label corresponds to: CD45RA+ positively selected. The receptors come from a man aged 25 to 45 in good health.

The CDR3 sequence is CASSSPRDRASNTGELFF. The CDR3 DNA reads TGTGCCAGTAGTAGCCCCCGGGACAGAGCATCGAACACCGGGGAGCTGTTTTTT. The chain employs TRBV19 and TRBJ2-2; 7 nucleotides align to TRBD1. J lost 0 bases, V lost 4 bases, and 11 bases had no gene match. Germline V gene data show CDR1 as LNHDA and CDR2 as SQIVND (reference sequence). The CDR3 sequence is 18 residues long.

J is TRBJ2-3 and V is TRBV29-1, with TRBD1 matching over 9 bases. The CDR3 covers 13 residues. V trimming: 6 bases; J trimming: 6 bases; junction bases outside the gene matches: 7. Germline CDR1 and CDR2: SQVTM and ANQGSEA. The CDR3: CSVLDRGVDTQYF. In DNA form, the CDR3 reads TGCAGCGTGCTCGACAGGGGGGTGGATACGCAGTATTTT.

The chain couples TRBV28 to TRBJ2-3; D is perhaps TRBD2 (6 bases). From germline, CDR1 is MDHEN and CDR2 SYDVKM. The V and J ends lost 5 bases and 4 bases respectively, with 13 bases between them. This CDR3 has 14 residues. CDR3 bases: TGTGCCAGCAGTCTTCCGGGAGTCCCAGATACGCAGTATTTT. This sequence encodes CASSLPGVPDTQYF.

V gene TRBV27 combines with J gene TRBJ2-7, with no clear D. CDR1 is MNHEY and CDR2 is SMNVEV in the germline V gene (reference sequence). The CDR3 spans 12 residues. Trimming pared 3 bases from V and 4 bases from J, leaving 7 bases between. CDR3 sequence (DNA): TGTGCCAGCAGTTTTATGGGTTACGAGCAGTACTTC. Amino acid sequence: CASSFMGYEQYF.

The gene calls are TRBV7-2 and TRBJ2-2; 10 bases agree with TRBD2. Trimming took 6 bases from V and 6 from J; bases not matched to a gene: 7. The germline V gene has CDR1 SGHTA and CDR2 FQGNSA. The CDR3 covers 15 residues. This CDR3 reads CASSFSGRYAGELFF. The DNA for the CDR3 is TGTGCCAGCAGTTTTAGCGGGAGGTACGCCGGGGAGCTGTTTTTT. Full variable domain (rest looked up from reference TRBV7-2 and TRBJ2-2): GAGVSQSPSNKVTEKGKDVELRCDPISGHTALYWYRQSLGQGLEFLIYFQGNSAPDKSGLPSDRFSAERTGGSVSTLTIQRTQQEDSAVYLCASSFSGRYAGELFFGEGSRLTVL.

A single count supports this clone. Within the sample, other DNA sequences also encode this same CDR3. V is TRBV30 and J is TRBJ2-7; D is uncertain. The V and J ends lost 2 bases and 7 bases respectively, with 9 bases between them. The CDR3 totals 11 residues. Germline V lookup: CDR1 GTSNPN, CDR2 SVGIG (reference sequence). The CDR3: CAWSSLREQYF. CDR3 DNA: TGTGCCTGGAGTTCTCTACGTGAGCAGTACTTC.

This rearrangement joins TRBV13 to TRBJ2-7, with 12 bases that match TRBD2. V lost 4 bases, J lost 6 bases, and 4 bases stayed unmatched. Germline CDR1 reads PRHDT; CDR2 reads FYEKMQ (reference sequence). This CDR3 region has 14 residues. The CDR3 sequence is CASSSSGRASEQYF. The CDR3 coding sequence is TGTGCCAGCAGCTCTAGCGGGAGGGCGTCCGAGCAGTACTTC. The complete variable domain, with remaining parts taken from reference TRBV13 and TRBJ2-7, reads AAGVIQSPRHLIKEKRETATLKCYPIPRHDTVYWYQQGPGQDPQFLISFYEKMQSDKGSIPDRFSAQQFSDYHSELNMSSLELGDSALYFCASSSSGRASEQYFGPGTRLTVT.

The V call is TRBV18, the J call TRBJ2-2; D remains ambiguous. Trimming took off 1 base at V and 0 bases at J, with 18 bases between the two ends. This CDR3 has 19 amino acids. Germline assignment: CDR1 KGHSH and CDR2 LQKENI. CDR3 amino acids: CASSPLKLTIPTNTGELFF. CDR3 bases: TGTGCCAGCTCACCACTGAAACTAACGATCCCGACGAACACCGGGGAGCTGTTTTTT.

This chain uses TRBV5-4 with TRBJ1-3; TRBD1 matches at 7 bases. Unmatched junction bases numbered 6, after V lost 0 bases and J lost 3 bases. CDR1 is SGHNT, CDR2 YYREEE, per germline (reference sequence). The CDR3 has 16 residues. The DNA of the CDR3 is TGTGCCAGCAGCTTGGGGGCAGGGGGATTTGGAAACACCATATATTTT. This codes for CASSLGAGGFGNTIYF.

This chain uses TRBV5-1 with TRBJ2-2, with 10 positions matching TRBD2. This CDR3 is built from 16 residues. After removal of 3 bases from V and 4 bases from J, the junction contained 6 bases not matched to a gene. Germline lookup yields CDR1 SGHRS and CDR2 YFSETQ. For the CDR3, the DNA is TGCGCCAGCAGCTCATTAGCGGGAGGCAGCACCGGGGAGCTGTTTTTT. Its protein product is CASSSLAGGSTGELFF.

The rearrangement uses TRBV18 and TRBJ2-7, with D possibly matching TRBD1 (5 bases). The CDR3 runs 14 residues. Germline V gene sequence: CDR1 KGHSH, CDR2 LQKENI. V was trimmed by 5 bases and J by 2 bases, leaving 13 bases between them. The chain's CDR3 is CASSTTAIPYEQYF. DNA for the CDR3: TGTGCCAGCTCAACGACAGCGATTCCCTACGAGCAGTACTTC.

This chain joins TRBV7-9 and TRBJ2-3, with D tentatively TRBD2 (5 bases). The CDR3 runs 13 residues. Trimming cost V 2 bases and J 10 bases, with 13 bases left between them. Germline CDR1 and CDR2: SEHNR and FQNEAQ (reference sequence). CDR3 region: CASSLNSIGAQYF. The CDR3 coding sequence is TGTGCCAGCAGCTTAAACTCCATCGGGGCGCAGTATTTT.

This clone appeared once. The chain employs TRBV5-1 and TRBJ1-5; TRBD1 matches at 9 bases. CDR1 is SGHRS, CDR2 YFSETQ, per germline. The CDR3 loop spans 14 amino acids. V shed 4 bases and J 4 bases; nucleotides not matched to a gene: 3. CDR3 in DNA: TGCGCCAGCAGCATGGGACAGGGTAATCAGCCCCAGCATTTT. This sequence encodes CASSMGQGNQPQHF.

This clone has only one observation. The rearrangement uses TRBV27 and TRBJ1-3, with a possible D match to TRBD1 (6 bases). This CDR3 is built from 15 residues. Trimming took off 5 bases at V and 1 base at J, with 12 bases between the two ends. CDR1 is MNHEY, CDR2 SMNVEV, per germline (reference sequence). Here the CDR3 reads CASSLNRVSGNTIYF. The CDR3 bases are TGTGCCAGCAGTCTAAACAGGGTTTCTGGAAACACCATATATTTT.

The chain links TRBV4-2 to TRBJ2-2; possibly TRBD1 or TRBD2 for D (7 bases each). This CDR3 region has 18 residues. Looked up from germline, CDR1 is LGHNA and CDR2 is YNFKEQ. V dropped 1 base and J dropped 2 bases, with 17 bases sitting between them. The CDR3 loop is CASSQATGAGVNTGELFF. For the CDR3, the DNA is TGTGCCAGCAGCCAAGCAACAGGGGCGGGAGTAAACACCGGGGAGCTGTTTTTT.

CDR3: CAISESPENTEAFF. The CDR3 nucleotides read TGTGCCATCAGTGAGTCCCCAGAAAACACTGAAGCTTTCTTT. This chain connects TRBV10-3 to TRBJ1-1; D is ambiguous. Germline loops: CDR1 ENHRY, CDR2 SYGVKD. The CDR3 length is 14 residues. Trimming stripped 0 bases from V and 2 bases from J, with 7 bases between.

V is TRBV15 and J is TRBJ2-5; a possible D gene is TRBD2 (6 bases). Germline assignment: CDR1 LNHNV and CDR2 YYDKDF (reference sequence). CDR3 length equals 16 residues. Trimming pared 1 base from V and 0 bases from J, leaving 12 bases between. The CDR3, as DNA: TGTGCCACCAGCAGAGGAATTAGCGGAGACCAAGAGACCCAGTACTTC. Amino acid sequence: CATSRGISGDQETQYF.

V usage is TRBV9 and J usage is TRBJ2-7; tentative D call: TRBD1 (6 bases). The CDR3 has 15 residues. V lost 4 bases and J 2 bases, leaving 16 bases between the germline ends. CDR1 and CDR2 (germline): SGDLS, YYNGEE. This CDR3 is CASSPSQGPPYEQYF. CDR3 sequence (DNA): TGTGCCAGCAGCCCCTCACAGGGTCCACCCTACGAGCAGTACTTC.